A selection of T cell receptor beta chains follows, all from one sample in a study of shared clonotypes between healthy human individuals. Measured with immunoSEQ multiplex PCR; TCRdb has only the in-frame clones, and not every one. The sample has about half a million clones, over 70% seen once. Sequenced: PBMCs. The receptors come from a woman aged 40 to 55 in good health. Some clones in this sample may be carry-over from other donors' samples. CDR3s leave out the opening cysteine and the closing phenylalanine or tryptophan. Size tells how often a clone was seen (once, few, many) or the class of an expanded clone, and some rows leave it out.

NA,TRBV27,TRBJ2-2,ASSLSGDTGELF
NA,TRBV6-5,TRBJ2-2,ASSYSQLNTGELF
NA,TRBV28,TRBJ2-7,ASSFRQGQGNPYEQY
NA,TRBV28,TRBJ2-7,ASGGTTYEQY
NA,TRBV10-1,TRBJ1-1,ASSYVWRINTEAF
NA,TRBV25-1,TRBJ2-4,ASSELGSENIQY
NA,TRBV18,TRBJ2-5,ASSSYQETQY
NA,TRBV4-3,TRBJ2-7,ASSQDKDTRQY
NA,TRBV10-1,TRBJ2-2,ASSGGLEWNTGELF
NA,TRBV28,TRBJ2-7,ASSYGTPAYEQY
NA,TRBV5-1,TRBJ2-7,ASSPDGERGFYEQY
NA,TRBV29-1,TRBJ2-1,SGRVSYNEQF
NA,TRBV25-1,TRBJ2-2,ASSEPRSHTGELF
many,TRBV18,TRBJ2-1,ASSRKQGGEQF
NA,TRBV11-2,TRBJ2-7,ASSVSLMGSYEQY
NA,TRBV7-9,TRBJ1-4,ASSWGQGNEKLF
few,TRBV5-6,TRBJ1-3,ASSGRGPGNTIY